Each of the 19 T cell receptor beta chains below was sequenced from the same sample in a study of T cells in Graves' hyperthyroidism and ophthalmopathy. Amplified TCR beta CDR3 regions derived from RNA transcripts. RT-PCR in the first round (using the HTBI primer set) targeted the TCR CDR3. One entry per CDR3 protein, called by TCRdb with MiXCR from the multiplex PCR reads. The table shows roughly 720,000 distinct CDR3 sequences, with 17% occurring only once. The sequencing sample was made of blood. The receptors come from a man aged 45 to 65 with Graves' hyperthyroidism.

This clonotype was counted ten times or more. The V and J genes are TRBV20-1 and TRBJ2-1; 9 bases agree with TRBD2. The length of the CDR3 is 16 residues. The ends lost 3 bases at V and 7 bases at J; junction bases unmatched: 13. The germline gives CDR1 DFQATT, CDR2 SNEGSKA (reference sequence). In nucleotides, the CDR3 is TGCAGTGCTAGCGGGACTAGCAGGAAAGTGGGGAATGAGCAGTTCTTC. Protein: CSASGTSRKVGNEQFF.

The CDR3 here is CAIQADKSQPQHF. In DNA, the CDR3 is TGTGCCATCCAGGCGGACAAAAGTCAGCCCCAGCATTTT. The chain couples TRBV10-3 to TRBJ1-5; D is possibly TRBD1 (5 bases). Germline CDR1 reads ENHRY; CDR2 reads SYGVKD. The CDR3 consists of 13 residues. Trimming pared 8 bases from V and 6 bases from J, leaving 14 bases between.

This chain links TRBV19 with TRBJ1-5, with TRBD1 identical over 9 bases. The CDR3 is 13 amino acids. V was clipped by 5 bases and J by 12 bases; unmatched bases: 8. Per the germline V gene, CDR1 is LNHDA and CDR2 is SQIVND (reference sequence). DNA for the CDR3: TGTGCCAGTAGTGAACAGGGGGCCCGGCACCAGCATTTT. Protein product: CASSEQGARHQHF.

This clonotype was seen many times. The chain joins TRBV27 to TRBJ2-3; 12 bases align to TRBD2. The CDR3 runs 17 residues. Germline V CDR1 and CDR2: MNHEY, SMNVEV (reference sequence). V dropped 3 bases and J dropped 6; count of bases not matched to a gene: 10. CDR3 bases: TGTGCCAGCAGTTTTTGGCTAGCGGGAGGGCCAGGTGATACGCAGTATTTT. Its protein is CASSFWLAGGPGDTQYF.

This clonotype occurred many times. V and J are TRBV6-6 and TRBJ2-1; 7 bases are shared with TRBD2. The junction had 26 bases not matched to a gene; V was cut back by 2 bases and J by 4 bases. The CDR3 is made up of 22 amino acids. Germline V gives CDR1 MNHNY, CDR2 SVGAGI (reference sequence). The CDR3 DNA reads TGTGCCAGCAGTTACGTAAAATCCGTGGCTAGCAATAGGCTAGCGGAATACAATGAGCAGTTCTTC. Its translation is CASSYVKSVASNRLAEYNEQFF.

The table lists this clonotype with many counts. This chain links TRBV7-2 with TRBJ2-1; the D call may be TRBD1 or TRBD2 (5 bases each). Germline-derived CDR1 and CDR2 are SGHTA and FQGNSA. V shed 1 base and J shed 0 bases, with 10 bases lying between them. The length of the CDR3 is 16 residues. As DNA, the CDR3 is TGTGCCAGCAGCTTAGAGGGGACCCTCTCCTACAATGAGCAGTTCTTC. As protein: CASSLEGTLSYNEQFF. Full variable domain (rest looked up from reference TRBV7-2 and TRBJ2-1): GAGVSQSPSNKVTEKGKDVELRCDPISGHTALYWYRQSLGQGLEFLIYFQGNSAPDKSGLPSDRFSAERTGGSVSTLTIQRTQQEDSAVYLCASSLEGTLSYNEQFFGPGTRLTVL.

The sample holds many counts of this clonotype. CDR3 sequence (DNA): TGCAGTGCTAGTAGTGGGAGGAGGGAGAGAGGCTACACCTTC. As protein: CSASSGRRERGYTF. The chain carries TRBV20-1 and TRBJ1-2, with unresolved D. CDR1 is DFQATT, CDR2 SNEGSKA, per germline (reference sequence). V lost 3 bases to trimming and J lost 8 bases, with 19 bases between them. This CDR3 has 14 residues.

In this sample, this clonotype turned up a few times. The V call is TRBV4-1, the J call TRBJ1-2; perhaps TRBD1 as D (5 bases). Germline V gene data show CDR1 as MGHRA and CDR2 as YSYEKL. The CDR3 totals 16 residues. V lost 0 bases, J lost 6 bases, and 17 bases lay in between. The chain's CDR3 is CASSQDPGAPRNGYTF. For the CDR3, the DNA is TGCGCCAGCAGCCAAGATCCCGGGGCCCCGCGAAATGGCTACACCTTC.

The genes are TRBV18 and TRBJ1-1, with D possibly being TRBD1 (5 bases). This CDR3 region has 15 residues. Germline CDR1 reads KGHSH; CDR2 reads LQKENI. Trimming left V 2 bases short and J 9 bases short, with 19 bases between. The CDR3 DNA is TGTGCCAGCTCACCATTCTTAAGTCCCCAGGGTAAAGCTTTCTTT. Protein product: CASSPFLSPQGKAFF. The entire variable domain, with the rest obtained from reference TRBV18 and TRBJ1-1, is as follows: NAGVMQNPRHLVRRRGQEARLRCSPMKGHSHVYWYRQLPEEGLKFMVYLQKENIIDESGMPKERFSAEFPKEGPSILRIQQVVRGDSAAYFCASSPFLSPQGKAFFGQGTRLTVV.

There are many counts of this clonotype. J is TRBJ1-1 and V is TRBV12-3 or TRBV12-4; D may be TRBD1 (6 bases). This CDR3 is 13 amino acids long. V was pared by 6 bases and J by 3 bases, with 11 bases between. The CDR3: CASRAQGYTEAFF. The CDR3 nucleotides read TGTGCCAGCAGGGCACAGGGATACACTGAAGCTTTCTTT.

This clonotype showed up many times. The chain couples TRBV6-5 to TRBJ1-5; D may be TRBD1 (6 bases). V was clipped by 4 bases and J by 1 base, with 11 bases between them. Germline V lookup: CDR1 MNHEY, CDR2 SVGAGI. The CDR3 spans 15 residues. The CDR3 coding sequence is TGTGCCAGCAGTTCCGTAGGGGGAAGCAATCAGCCCCAGCATTTT. Translating it yields CASSSVGGSNQPQHF.

This clonotype was counted ten times or more. V is TRBV7-9 and J is TRBJ2-1; D is possibly TRBD2 (5 bases). Deletions cut 6 bases from V and 8 bases from J, with 14 bases between. The germline gives CDR1 SEHNR, CDR2 FQNEAQ (reference sequence). This CDR3 region has 13 residues. The CDR3 loop is CASSSDPRDEQFF. The CDR3 DNA reads TGTGCCAGCAGTTCGGACCCGAGGGATGAGCAGTTCTTC.

This clonotype came up many times. The V and J genes are TRBV28 and TRBJ1-6; 8 bases are shared with TRBD1. CDR1 is MDHEN, CDR2 SYDVKM, per germline. This CDR3 spans 15 amino acids. V was pared by 5 bases and J by 8 bases, with 8 bases of the junction left unmatched. CDR3 sequence (DNA): TGTGCCAGCAGTCCCCGCCAGGGGGCCCATTCACCCCTCCACTTT. Amino acid sequence: CASSPRQGAHSPLHF. Using reference TRBV28 and TRBJ1-6 for the parts outside the CDR3, the full variable domain is DVKVTQSSRYLVKRTGEKVFLECVQDMDHENMFWYRQDPGLGLRLIYFSYDVKMKEKGDIPEGYSVSREKKERFSLILESASTNQTSMYLCASSPRQGAHSPLHFGNGTRLTVT.

V gene TRBV30 combines with J gene TRBJ1-2; 10 bases agree with TRBD1. Germline V gene data show CDR1 as GTSNPN and CDR2 as SVGIG (reference sequence). The V gene end was trimmed by 2 bases and the J gene end by 4 bases; junction bases not matched to a gene: 13. CDR3 length: 17 amino acids. CDR3: CAWSKKGDRGGGYGYTF. The CDR3, as DNA: TGTGCCTGGAGTAAAAAGGGGGACAGGGGAGGGGGCTATGGCTACACCTTC.

This clonotype was seen repeatedly, ten times or more. The CDR3 bases are TGTGCCAGCAGTCCTCATGGGACAGACCTTAATGAAAAACTGTTTTTT. Translating gives CASSPHGTDLNEKLFF. The chain couples TRBV27 to TRBJ1-4, with 7 bases lining up with TRBD1. Germline CDR1 reads MNHEY; CDR2 reads SMNVEV (reference sequence). The CDR3 spans 16 residues. The ends lost 5 bases at V and 4 bases at J; junction bases unmatched: 10.

The chain carries TRBV24-1 and TRBJ1-1; no reliable D call. Germline loops: CDR1 KGHDR, CDR2 SFDVKD. This CDR3 is built from 14 residues. V shed 9 bases and J shed 1 base, with 14 bases lying between them. CDR3 in amino acids: CATRGSLGNTEAFF. CDR3 coding DNA: TGTGCCACCCGAGGCTCCCTGGGGAACACTGAAGCTTTCTTT.

This clonotype showed up many times. The CDR3 is CASSEVAEAGYNEQFF. CDR3 in DNA: TGTGCCAGCAGTGAAGTCGCGGAAGCTGGTTACAATGAGCAGTTCTTC. This chain connects TRBV2 to TRBJ2-1; D unresolved. CDR3 length: 16 residues. V dropped 1 base and J dropped 4 bases, with 14 bases sitting between them. Germline V gives CDR1 SNHLY, CDR2 FYNNEI.

This chain joins TRBV3-1 and TRBJ1-1; no definite D call. CDR1 and CDR2 from the germline V gene are LGHDT and YNNKEL (reference sequence). The CDR3 has 14 amino acids. Trimming took off 4 bases at V and 0 bases at J, with 9 bases between the two ends. This CDR3 reads CASSRPFMNTEAFF. The DNA of the CDR3 is TGTGCCAGCAGCCGACCATTCATGAACACTGAAGCTTTCTTT.

Many counts were recorded for this clonotype. This chain joins TRBV28 and TRBJ2-1; 9 positions match TRBD1. This CDR3 region has 15 residues. Germline V gene data show CDR1 as MDHEN and CDR2 as SYDVKM. Unmatched junction bases numbered 4, after V lost 5 bases and J lost 2 bases. CDR3 nucleotides: TGTGCCAGCAGTAGCCGGGACAGGGCCTACAATGAGCAGTTCTTC. Protein product: CASSSRDRAYNEQFF.